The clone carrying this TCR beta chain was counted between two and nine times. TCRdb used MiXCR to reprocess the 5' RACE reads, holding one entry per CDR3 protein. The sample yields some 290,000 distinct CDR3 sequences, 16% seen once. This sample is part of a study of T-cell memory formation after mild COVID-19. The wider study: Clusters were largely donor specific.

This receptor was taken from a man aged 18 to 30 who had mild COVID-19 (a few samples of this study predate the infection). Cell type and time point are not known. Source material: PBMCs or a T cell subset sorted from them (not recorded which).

The DNA for the CDR3 is TGCGCCAGCAGCTTTTTCACCGGGGAGCTGTTTTTT. Translated, it gives CASSFFTGELFF. This chain connects TRBV5-1 to TRBJ2-2; unclear D gene. Germline V gene lookup returns CDR1 SGHRS and CDR2 YFSETQ. The CDR3 loop spans 12 amino acids. Trimming pared 2 bases from V and 4 bases from J, leaving 3 bases between.